The TCR beta chain described here comes from a study of cytomegalovirus exposure and HLA in healthy donors. Between the trimmed V and J ends, which lost 2 bases and 6 bases, there was a span of 9 bases. CDR1 MNHNY and CDR2 SVGAGI come from the germline V gene (reference sequence). The length of the CDR3 is 13 residues. With 60 Vbeta and 13 Jbeta primers, the PCR was carried out. Produced via immunoSEQ multiplex PCR; TCRdb's table is partial and in-frame only. The sample includes around 59,000 clones, approximately 80% of them seen just once. The sequenced sample was PBMCs. The chain links TRBV6-6 to TRBJ2-3; D not certain. The receptor comes from a human donor in good health. The CDR3 spells CASSYGKEDTQYF. The CDR3 DNA sequence: TGTGCCAGCAGTTACGGAAAGGAGGATACGCAGTATTTT.